The rows below give T cell receptor beta chains drawn from one sample of a study of blood T cell repertoires in COVID-19. Repertoires were generated with immunoSEQ multiplex PCR, while TCRdb's copy carries only in-frame clones and drops some. Altogether about 220,000 clones are present, around 80% being singletons, with the ten largest covering under 8.5%. Sample: peripheral blood. These receptors all come from a woman aged 65 to 85 with acute or convalescent COVID-19. Each CDR3 is given with its conserved first and last residue. A D gene is named only where the DNA matches it firmly. Rows may omit the clone size; those that give it use once, few, many or a size class.

>TRBJ2-1|.|TRBD1|TRBV29-1
TGCAGCGTAGAAGGACAGGGGGCTGATGAGCAGTTCTTC
CSVEGQGADEQFF
>TRBJ1-1|.|.|TRBV29-1
TGCAGCGCCGGAGGAGGGAAAATGACTGAAGCTTTCTTT
CSAGGGKMTEAFF
>TRBJ2-7|once|TRBD2|TRBV6-5
TGTGCCAGCAGTAGACTAGCGGGGGACGAGCAGTACTTC
CASSRLAGDEQYF
>TRBJ2-2|once|.|TRBV20-1
TGCAGTGCTAGTGCGGGGAACACCGGGGAGCTGTTTTTT
CSASAGNTGELFF
>TRBJ2-5|.|.|TRBV3-1/TRBV3-2
TGTGCCAGCAGCCAGGGGCGAAAAGAGACCCAGTACTTC
CASSQGRKETQYF
>TRBJ2-5|once|TRBD2|TRBV18
TGTGCCAGCTCACCAGTCGTACCCGGGACTAGCGGTTACCAAGAGACCCAGTACTTC
CASSPVVPGTSGYQETQYF
>TRBJ2-3|.|.|TRBV27
TGTGCCAGCAGTTTATCGCCCCTAAGCACAGATACGCAGTATTTT
CASSLSPLSTDTQYF
>TRBJ2-1|.|.|TRBV6-5
TGTGCCAGCAGTTCCTGGCTTTCGCAGTACAATGAGCAGTTCTTC
CASSSWLSQYNEQFF
>TRBJ2-7|.|TRBD2|TRBV11-2
TGTGCCAGCAGCTTGAGCGGGGGGGACTACTACGAGCAGTACTTC
CASSLSGGDYYEQYF
>TRBJ1-4|few|.|TRBV2
TGTGCCAGCAGTCCCCTCGGCGGGTTTGGGACTAATGAAAAACTGTTTTTT
CASSPLGGFGTNEKLFF
>TRBJ2-1|.|.|TRBV5-1
TGCGCCAGCAGCTATGGGTACCTAAGCGGCAATGAGCAGTTCTTC
CASSYGYLSGNEQFF
>TRBJ2-2|.|.|TRBV4-2
TGTGCCAGCAGCCAAAGGATTGACAGCGCGAACACCGGGGAGCTGTTTTTT
CASSQRIDSANTGELFF
>TRBJ2-3|.|.|TRBV7-2
TGTGCCAGCAGCCGCTATACAGGTGAAAGGGCAGATACGCAGTATTTT
CASSRYTGERADTQYF
>TRBJ1-1|.|.|TRBV3-1/TRBV3-2
TGTGCCAGCAGCCCCGGCGGGGGCACTGAAGCTTTCTTT
CASSPGGGTEAFF
>TRBJ2-1|few|TRBD2|TRBV4-3
TGCGCCAGCAGCCAAGTCAGGCCGGGACTAGCTTACAATGAGCAGTTCTTC
CASSQVRPGLAYNEQFF
>TRBJ2-7|.|.|TRBV5-6
TGTGCCAGCAGCCAGGCGACGGAGCAGTACTTC
CASSQATEQYF
>TRBJ2-7|.|.|TRBV19
TGTGCCAGTAGTATACAGGGTAAAAGCTACGAGCAGTACTTC
CASSIQGKSYEQYF
>TRBJ1-2|.|TRBD1|TRBV10-3
TGTGCCATCAAATGGACAGGGGGCGAGTATGGCTACACCTTC
CAIKWTGGEYGYTF
>TRBJ2-3|once|TRBD2|TRBV7-3
TGTGCCAGCAGCCCCTGGACCGGGACTAGCGACTCAAATACGCAGTATTTT
CASSPWTGTSDSNTQYF
>TRBJ1-1|.|.|TRBV3-1/TRBV3-2
TGTGCCAGCAGCCAAGGTACTAACACTGAAGCTTTCTTT
CASSQGTNTEAFF
>TRBJ1-6|.|.|TRBV6-5
TGTGCCAGCAGTCGACGCATAGCAATAGATTCACCCCTCCACTTT
CASSRRIAIDSPLHF
>TRBJ2-4|.|.|TRBV5-6
TGTGCCAGCAGCTATGCTAGTGTAGCCAAAAACATTCAGTACTTC
CASSYASVAKNIQYF
>TRBJ2-5|once|.|TRBV18
TGTGCCAGCTCACAGTTCAGGGGAGAGGGAGAGACCCAGTACTTC
CASSQFRGEGETQYF
>TRBJ2-7|.|TRBD1|TRBV9
TGTGCCAGCAGCCCGGGACAGGGGGCTTACGAGCAGTACTTC
CASSPGQGAYEQYF
>TRBJ1-1|.|TRBD1|TRBV12-3/TRBV12-4
TGTGCCAGCAGGGACAGGGTGAACACTGAAGCTTTCTTT
CASRDRVNTEAFF
>TRBJ2-7|.|TRBD2|TRBV19
TGTGCCAGTAGGTCCGGGACTAGCGGTTGGGGGCAGTACTTC
CASRSGTSGWGQYF
>TRBJ2-3|.|TRBD2|TRBV7-2
TGTGCCAGCAGCAAATGGGCTAGCGGGGGGGCCGGGTTAACGCAGTATTTT
CASSKWASGGAGLTQYF
>TRBJ2-3|.|TRBD1|TRBV5-8
TGTGCCAGCAGCTCAGGACAGGGCACAGATACGCAGTATTTT
CASSSGQGTDTQYF
>TRBJ2-3|.|TRBD2|TRBV6-1
TGTGCCAGCAGTGAACGGACTAGCGGGGGGGCTAGGGGAGGATGGGATACGCAGTATTTT
CASSERTSGGARGGWDTQYF
>TRBJ2-5|.|TRBD1|TRBV7-2
TGTGCCAGCAGCCCCCCCAGGGGGCGAGAGACCCAGTACTTC
CASSPPRGRETQYF
>TRBJ1-4|.|.|TRBV5-1
TGCGCCAGCAAGGAGCGGCCGGCTAATGAAAAACTGTTTTTT
CASKERPANEKLFF
>TRBJ2-2|.|TRBD1|TRBV30
TGTGCCTGGGGGACAGGGGTTGGAATCGGGGAGCTGTTTTTT
CAWGTGVGIGELFF